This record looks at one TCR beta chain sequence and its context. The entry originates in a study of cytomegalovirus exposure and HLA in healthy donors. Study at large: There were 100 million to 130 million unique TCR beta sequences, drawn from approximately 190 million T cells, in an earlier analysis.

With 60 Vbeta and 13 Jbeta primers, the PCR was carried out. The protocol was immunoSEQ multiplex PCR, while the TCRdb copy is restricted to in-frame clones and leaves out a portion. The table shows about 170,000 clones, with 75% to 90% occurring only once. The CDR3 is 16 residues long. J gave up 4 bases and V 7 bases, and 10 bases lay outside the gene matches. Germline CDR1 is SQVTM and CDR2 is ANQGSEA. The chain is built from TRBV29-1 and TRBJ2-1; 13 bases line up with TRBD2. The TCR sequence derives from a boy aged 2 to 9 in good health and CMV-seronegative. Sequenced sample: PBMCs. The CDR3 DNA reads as TGCAGCGCCCCACTAGCGGGGGGGCCCGAGTACAATGAGCAGTTCTTC. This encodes CSAPLAGGPEYNEQFF.